Shown below are 15 T cell receptor beta chains from a single sample sequenced in a study of human T cells and chemical hapten exposure. TCRdb re-called the RACE reads with MiXCR, one entry per CDR3 protein. Among 150,000 to 200,000 distinct CDR3 sequences listed, more than 12% were seen once. Time point reported: patch test 1, 2 weeks after DPC sensitization. The treatment is: therapeutic diphenylcyclopropenone sensitization with weekly scalp DPC. The sequencing used whole blood, collected in connection with sensitization to the hapten diphenylcyclopropenone (DPC). The source is a woman aged 25 to 45 with alopecia areata. Some clones in this sample may be carry-over from other donors' samples.

This clonotype was detected only a few times. The chain combines TRBV3-1 with TRBJ2-7; D is unclear. Germline loops: CDR1 LGHDT, CDR2 YNNKEL (reference sequence). Trimming stripped 1 base from V and 5 bases from J, with 12 bases between. The CDR3 length is 14 residues. The CDR3 reads CASSQVLAPHEQYF. CDR3 nucleotide sequence: TGTGCCAGCAGCCAAGTATTGGCCCCACACGAGCAGTACTTC.

The table lists this clonotype with many counts. The gene calls are TRBV4-3 and TRBJ1-5, with 8 bases fitting TRBD1. With V trimmed by 3 bases and J by 3 bases, 4 bases remained unmatched. Germline V CDR1 and CDR2: LGHNA, YSLEER. This CDR3 is 15 amino acids long. The CDR3 reads CASSQYRGINQPQHF. The CDR3 nucleotides read TGCGCCAGCAGCCAGTACAGGGGGATCAATCAGCCCCAGCATTTT.

This CDR3 is CASSFDGIGEQFF. Written as DNA, the CDR3 is TGTGCCAGCAGTTTTGACGGTATAGGTGAGCAGTTCTTC. The chain employs TRBV12-3 or TRBV12-4 and TRBJ2-1; unclear D gene. V lost 3 bases and J 9 bases, leaving 12 bases between the germline ends. This CDR3 spans 13 amino acids.

This clonotype was seen more than once but under ten times. The chain combines TRBV12-5 with TRBJ1-4, with TRBD1 as a possible D gene (6 bases). CDR1 LGHNT and CDR2 FRNRAP come from the germline V gene. The CDR3 runs 18 residues. V was cut by 6 bases and J by 7 bases, with 27 bases left in between. CDR3 DNA sequence: TGTGCTAGTGGGGAAACCGGGAGGACAGCCCGGGATCTTGAAAAACTGTTTTTT. Its translation: CASGETGRTARDLEKLFF.

In its sample, this clonotype was seen a few times. This sequence joins TRBV20-1 and TRBJ2-7; D may be TRBD1 (5 bases). V gave up 6 bases and J gave up 3 bases, with 9 bases separating them. Germline V CDR1 and CDR2: DFQATT, SNEGSKA (reference sequence). The CDR3 loop spans 11 amino acids. CDR3 coding DNA: TGCAGTGCCAAGGGGAACTACGAGCAGTACTTC. Amino acid sequence: CSAKGNYEQYF.

This clonotype was observed a handful of times. This chain links TRBV20-1 with TRBJ2-1, with D tentatively TRBD1 or TRBD2 (5 bases each). Trimming shortened V by 3 bases and J by 2 bases, and 23 bases separated the two germline ends. Germline V gene sequence: CDR1 DFQATT, CDR2 SNEGSKA (reference sequence). The CDR3 is made up of 18 amino acids. CDR3 sequence: CSARAPRDQSPTYNEQFF. DNA of the CDR3: TGCAGTGCTAGGGCACCCCGGGACCAATCCCCCACCTACAATGAGCAGTTCTTC.

The chain recombines TRBV28 with TRBJ1-1; 7 bases are shared with TRBD1. The CDR3 is 13 amino acids. Looked up from germline, CDR1 is MDHEN and CDR2 is SYDVKM. J gave up 5 bases and V 6 bases, and 6 bases lay outside the gene matches. The CDR3 coding sequence is TGTGCCAGCAGGCCACCAGGGGGAACTGAAGCTTTCTTT. Its protein is CASRPPGGTEAFF. The full variable domain, its missing parts supplied by reference TRBV28 and TRBJ1-1, is DVKVTQSSRYLVKRTGEKVFLECVQDMDHENMFWYRQDPGLGLRLIYFSYDVKMKEKGDIPEGYSVSREKKERFSLILESASTNQTSMYLCASRPPGGTEAFFGQGTRLTVV.

The CDR3 spells CASSLLRGGSGYTF. CDR3 nucleotides: TGTGCCAGCAGCCTCCTACGGGGGGGCAGCGGCTACACCTTC. The V call is TRBV3-1, the J call TRBJ1-2, with D tentatively TRBD1 (6 bases). V shed 4 bases and J shed 8 bases, with 17 bases lying between them. Germline values: CDR1 LGHDT, CDR2 YNNKEL (reference sequence). The CDR3 has 14 amino acids.

This clonotype was detected many times. The V gene is TRBV11-2, the J gene TRBJ2-5; D remains unclear. This CDR3 is built from 15 residues. Looked up from germline, CDR1 is SGHAT and CDR2 is FQNNGV. Trimming removed 5 bases at V and 5 bases at J, with 18 bases between. CDR3 loop: CASSPRPNLGETQYF. CDR3 nucleotide sequence: TGTGCCAGCAGCCCCCGACCCAACCTCGGGGAGACCCAGTACTTC. The whole variable domain, remainder taken from reference TRBV11-2 and TRBJ2-5, is EAGVAQSPRYKIIEKRQSVAFWCNPISGHATLYWYQQILGQGPKLLIQFQNNGVVDDSQLPKDRFSAERLKGVDSTLKIQPAKLEDSAVYLCASSPRPNLGETQYFGPGTRLLVL.

This sequence joins TRBV29-1 and TRBJ1-1; D gene ambiguous. The CDR3 length is 13 residues. Trimming stripped 7 bases from V and 0 bases from J, with 12 bases between. The germline gives CDR1 SQVTM, CDR2 ANQGSEA. CDR3: CSAGRLLNTEAFF. The CDR3 DNA reads as TGCAGCGCCGGACGGTTATTGAACACTGAAGCTTTCTTT.

This clonotype came up many times. The chain employs TRBV28 and TRBJ1-5, with D possibly TRBD1 on 6 matching bases. Germline loops: CDR1 MDHEN, CDR2 SYDVKM. The CDR3 has 15 residues. V lost 3 bases and J lost 2, with 11 bases in between. The CDR3 DNA reads TGTGCCAGCAGTTTGTCAGGGGCTGGCAATCAGCCCCAGCATTTT. The encoded protein is CASSLSGAGNQPQHF.

The chain couples TRBV7-2 to TRBJ2-1; 7 positions agree with TRBD1. The junction had 4 bases not matched to a gene; V was cut back by 4 bases and J by 4 bases. Germline V gene data show CDR1 as SGHTA and CDR2 as FQGNSA. CDR3 length: 14 amino acids. The CDR3 DNA follows: TGTGCCAGCAGCTATACGGGACAGTACAATGAGCAGTTCTTC. It encodes CASSYTGQYNEQFF. Drawing the rest from reference TRBV7-2 and TRBJ2-1, the complete variable domain is GAGVSQSPSNKVTEKGKDVELRCDPISGHTALYWYRQSLGQGLEFLIYFQGNSAPDKSGLPSDRFSAERTGGSVSTLTIQRTQQEDSAVYLCASSYTGQYNEQFFGPGTRLTVL.

In this sample, this clonotype turned up many times. The chain links TRBV7-3 to TRBJ2-1; D is uncertain. The CDR3 has 15 amino acids. The V end was cut by 0 bases, the J end by 0 bases, with 6 bases between. Germline CDR1 SGHTA, CDR2 FQGTGA. The CDR3 is CASSLTQSSYNEQFF. The DNA for the CDR3 is TGTGCCAGCAGCTTAACACAGTCCTCCTACAATGAGCAGTTCTTC.

This clonotype was seen a handful of times. The gene calls are TRBV24-1 and TRBJ2-5, with D possibly TRBD1 on 5 matching bases. Per the germline V gene, CDR1 is KGHDR and CDR2 is SFDVKD. V shed 4 bases and J shed 2 bases, with 13 bases lying between them. This CDR3 spans 15 amino acids. In DNA form, the CDR3 reads TGTGCCACCAGTGACCCCGGACAAGTACAAGAGACCCAGTACTTC. Translating it yields CATSDPGQVQETQYF.

The chain uses TRBV4-3 and TRBJ1-1, with D unclear. V lost 0 bases and J 5 bases, leaving 10 bases between the germline ends. The length of the CDR3 is 14 residues. Per germline, CDR1 LGHNA and CDR2 YSLEER. The CDR3 sequence: CASSQEEGWTEAFF. The CDR3 nucleotides read TGCGCCAGCAGCCAAGAGGAGGGCTGGACTGAAGCTTTCTTT.